The subject of this entry is one T cell receptor (beta chain). Antigen specificity is unknown. J gave up 4 bases and V 10 bases, and 12 bases lay outside the gene matches. Looked up from germline, CDR1 is ENHRY and CDR2 is SYGVKD. This CDR3 comprises 15 residues. This entry comes from a study of Graves' ophthalmopathy and Graves' hyperthyroidism. Whole-study findings and limits: The majority of expanded thyroid clonotypes above 0.001 frequency also occurred in blood.

Using RNA transcripts, the TCR beta CDR3 regions were amplified. The authors performed first-round RT-PCR with HTBI primers and then a second-round multiplex PCR. TCRdb fed the multiplex PCR reads into MiXCR, producing one record per CDR3 protein. The sample consists of 600,000 to 950,000 distinct CDR3 sequences, about 44% of them appearing once. Ophthalmopathy donors' eye disease showed moderate-to-severe activity, CAS of at least 3, NOSPECS of at least 4 and duration under 3 months. The sequence derives from an adult man with Graves' ophthalmopathy. Sequenced sample: peripheral blood. J is TRBJ1-5 and V is TRBV10-3; 8 nucleotides align to TRBD1. CDR3 amino acids: CASREAQGVNQPQHF. CDR3 DNA: TGTGCCAGCAGAGAGGCACAGGGGGTAAATCAGCCCCAGCATTTT.